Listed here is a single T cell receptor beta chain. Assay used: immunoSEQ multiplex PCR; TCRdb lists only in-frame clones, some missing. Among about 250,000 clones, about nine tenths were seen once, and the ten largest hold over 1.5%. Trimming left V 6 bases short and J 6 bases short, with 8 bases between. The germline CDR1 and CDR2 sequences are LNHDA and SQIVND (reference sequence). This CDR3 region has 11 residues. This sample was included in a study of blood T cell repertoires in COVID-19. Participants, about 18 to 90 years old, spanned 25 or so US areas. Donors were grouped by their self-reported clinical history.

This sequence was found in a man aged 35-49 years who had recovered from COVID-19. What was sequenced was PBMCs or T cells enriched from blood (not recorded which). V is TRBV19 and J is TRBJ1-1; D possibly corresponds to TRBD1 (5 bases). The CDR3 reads CASSRVAEAFF. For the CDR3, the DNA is TGTGCCAGTAGCAGGGTTGCTGAAGCTTTCTTT.